This TCR beta chain was sequenced during a study of molecular identifiers for immune sequencing clone quantification. This clonotype was counted only a few times. One entry per CDR3 protein results from TCRdb running MiXCR on the PCR reads. The table includes some 650,000 distinct CDR3 sequences, roughly 21% detected once. Input material: naive CD8+ T cells from blood, with Jurkat cell RNA spiked in. Specified subset: FACS-sorted CD8+CD4-CCR7+CD45RA+ naive T cells. This sequence originates from a human donor in good health. Some libraries in this study had Jurkat cell RNA spiked in.

CDR3 DNA sequence: TGTGCCAGCAGCTTAGTCCCTACGGACAATGAGCAGTTCTTC. Protein product: CASSLVPTDNEQFF. The rearrangement uses TRBV11-2 and TRBJ2-1; unclear D gene. CDR1 is SGHAT and CDR2 is FQNNGV in the germline V gene. The CDR3 contains 14 residues. V lost 1 base and J 5 bases, leaving 9 bases between the germline ends.